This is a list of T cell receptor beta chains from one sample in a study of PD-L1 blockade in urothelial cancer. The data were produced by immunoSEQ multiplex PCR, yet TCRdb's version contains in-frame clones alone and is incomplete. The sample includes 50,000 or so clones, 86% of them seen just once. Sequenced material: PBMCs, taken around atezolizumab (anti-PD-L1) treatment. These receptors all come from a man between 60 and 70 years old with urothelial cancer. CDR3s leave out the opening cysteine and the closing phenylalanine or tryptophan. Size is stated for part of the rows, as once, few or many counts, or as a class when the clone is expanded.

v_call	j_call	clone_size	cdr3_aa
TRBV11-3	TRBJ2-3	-	ASSLGTQGPRMDTQY
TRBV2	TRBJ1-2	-	ASRTGPAGYT
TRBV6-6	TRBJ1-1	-	ASTSKRGTEAF
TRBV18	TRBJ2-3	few	ASSQRGTFTDTQY
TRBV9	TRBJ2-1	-	ASSVGPGQGSGRAENEQF
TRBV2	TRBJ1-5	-	ASSGQGVGQPQH
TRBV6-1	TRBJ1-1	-	ASRGGQGGYTEAF
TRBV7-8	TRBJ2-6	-	ASSLRGLAGDAGANVLT
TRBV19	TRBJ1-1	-	ASSASRSTEAF
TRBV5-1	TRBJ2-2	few	ASSSTGKNTGELF
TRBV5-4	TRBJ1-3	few	ATSSRENTIY
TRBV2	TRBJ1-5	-	ASSRSPNQPQH
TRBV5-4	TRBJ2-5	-	ASSLGGTAAETQY
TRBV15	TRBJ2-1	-	ATSRDKRGGHEQF
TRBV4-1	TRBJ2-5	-	ASSQDFGGTGETQY
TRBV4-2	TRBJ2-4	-	ASSTTGDAENIQY
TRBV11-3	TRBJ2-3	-	ASSPRQGTDTQY
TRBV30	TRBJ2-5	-	AWSVTGTSGDKY
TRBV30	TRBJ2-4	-	AWSVPGVIKNIQY
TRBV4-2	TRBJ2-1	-	ASSQDLRNGGATYNEQF
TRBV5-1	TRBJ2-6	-	ASSLLSSGANVLT
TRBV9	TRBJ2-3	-	ASSVDGRGDTQY
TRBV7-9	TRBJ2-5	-	ASSFSRLAGGLWETQY
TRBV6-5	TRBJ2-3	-	ASSSPGLASDTQY
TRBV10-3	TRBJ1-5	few	AIRGTGENQPQH
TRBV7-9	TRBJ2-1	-	ASGLAGAYNEQF
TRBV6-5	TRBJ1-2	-	ASSYSTGGAYGYT
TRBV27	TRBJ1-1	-	ASSLIQGAEAF
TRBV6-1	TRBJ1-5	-	ASRPATGGPQPQH
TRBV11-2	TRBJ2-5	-	ASSSGETQY
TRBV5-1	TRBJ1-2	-	ASRTQPISNYGYT
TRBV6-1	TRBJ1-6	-	ASREGLNSPLH
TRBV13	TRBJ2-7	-	ASSRLAGKLSYEQY
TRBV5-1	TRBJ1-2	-	ASSLAGTGGEGYT